These 31 T cell receptor beta chains were sequenced from one sample in a study of blood T cell repertoires in COVID-19. TCRdb's table, derived via immunoSEQ multiplex PCR, lists solely in-frame clones and lacks some. Of over 70,000 clones listed, approximately 86% were seen once; the top ten hold about 18%. The sample comprised peripheral blood. Every receptor here comes from a human donor in a cohort sampled during active COVID-19.

The V and J genes are TRBV7-2 and TRBJ1-1; a weak D match, TRBD1 (5 bases). The V end lost 4 bases, the J end lost 0 bases, and 15 bases lay between the germline ends. The CDR3 extends over 16 amino acids. Looked up from germline, CDR1 is SGHTA and CDR2 is FQGNSA. The CDR3 DNA reads TGTGCCAGCAGCTCCGGACGGACAACCATGAACACTGAAGCTTTCTTT. It encodes CASSSGRTTMNTEAFF.

The chain links TRBV19 to TRBJ2-2; D possibly corresponds to TRBD1 (5 bases). V was trimmed by 7 bases and J by 1 base, leaving 10 bases between them. Germline V gene data show CDR1 as LNHDA and CDR2 as SQIVND (reference sequence). The CDR3 extends over 14 amino acids. CDR3 residues: CASMWGGNTGELFF. The DNA for the CDR3 is TGTGCCAGTATGTGGGGCGGGAACACCGGGGAGCTGTTTTTT. Combining the CDR3 with reference TRBV19 and TRBJ2-2 gives the whole variable domain DGGITQSPKYLFRKEGQNVTLSCEQNLNHDAMYWYRQDPGQGLRLIYYSQIVNDFQKGDIAEGYSVSREKKESFPLTVTSAQKNPTAFYLCASMWGGNTGELFFGEGSRLTVL.

This clone has just one count. V is TRBV6-2 or TRBV6-3 and J is TRBJ2-3; 14 positions match TRBD2. The germline V gene encodes CDR1 MNHEY and CDR2 SVGEGT. The trim removed 5 bases at V and 8 bases at J, leaving 9 bases unmatched. The CDR3 extends over 16 amino acids. The CDR3 is CASSITTSGRAATQYF. CDR3 in DNA: TGTGCCAGCAGTATTACGACTAGCGGGAGGGCCGCTACGCAGTATTTT.

The chain uses TRBV11-2 and TRBJ1-1; perhaps TRBD1 as D (5 bases). Trimming took off 5 bases at V and 6 bases at J, with 13 bases between the two ends. Germline CDR1 and CDR2: SGHAT and FQNNGV. The CDR3 has 13 residues. This chain's CDR3 is CASSRGGYPEAFF. The CDR3 DNA is TGTGCCAGCAGCCGGGGGGGGTACCCTGAAGCTTTCTTT.

This chain uses TRBV18 with TRBJ2-3, with 10 bases matching TRBD2. The germline V gene encodes CDR1 KGHSH and CDR2 LQKENI. V was clipped by 4 bases and J by 1 base; unmatched bases: 5. The CDR3 is made up of 16 amino acids. The CDR3 protein is CASSQTSGRGTDTQYF. Here the CDR3 DNA reads TGTGCCAGCTCACAGACTAGCGGGCGTGGCACAGATACGCAGTATTTT.

The chain carries TRBV7-2 and TRBJ2-7; a possible D gene is TRBD1 (6 bases). This CDR3 is built from 14 residues. V was pared by 1 base and J by 2 bases, with 9 bases between. CDR1 is SGHTA and CDR2 is FQGNSA in the germline V gene. The CDR3 DNA reads TGTGCCAGCAGCTTAGGGGACACCCCCTACGAGCAGTACTTC. Residues: CASSLGDTPYEQYF.

CDR3 amino acids: CASTPALLAGASKTDTQYF. In DNA form, the CDR3 reads TGTGCCAGCACCCCGGCCCTTTTAGCGGGAGCATCAAAGACAGATACGCAGTATTTT. The gene calls are TRBV27 and TRBJ2-3; 9 bases agree with TRBD2. The ends lost 7 bases at V and 3 bases at J; junction bases unmatched: 20. Germline CDR1 is MNHEY and CDR2 is SMNVEV (reference sequence). This CDR3 region has 19 residues.

The chain recombines TRBV27 with TRBJ2-3; TRBD2 matches 10 bases. The trim removed 8 bases at V and 0 bases at J, leaving 14 bases unmatched. The CDR3 is made up of 18 amino acids. CDR1 and CDR2 (germline): MNHEY, SMNVEV (reference sequence). The CDR3 region is CASGGRTSGASSTDTQYF. CDR3 nucleotide sequence: TGTGCCAGCGGAGGCCGAACTAGCGGGGCCTCTAGCACAGATACGCAGTATTTT.

The chain carries TRBV6-5 and TRBJ2-1; 10 nucleotides match TRBD2. This CDR3 contains 15 residues. Losses at the gene ends were 10 bases for V and 8 bases for J; bases not matched to a gene: 14. Germline V gene data show CDR1 as MNHEY and CDR2 as SVGAGI. For the CDR3, the DNA is TGTGCCACCTATCCGTTTGCCGGGACTAGCGATGAGCAGTTCTTC. Protein sequence: CATYPFAGTSDEQFF.

This chain connects TRBV18 to TRBJ1-5, with D hard to call. CDR3 length: 13 amino acids. Germline values: CDR1 KGHSH, CDR2 LQKENI. The V gene lost 2 bases and the J gene lost 7 bases, with 9 bases spanning the gap. CDR3 amino acids: CASSPGGRQPQHF. The DNA for the CDR3 is TGTGCCAGCTCACCAGGCGGGCGGCAGCCCCAGCATTTT.

The chain combines TRBV5-4 with TRBJ2-7; 8 bases line up with TRBD2. This CDR3 has 15 residues. V lost 3 bases, J lost 2 bases, and 7 bases stayed unmatched. CDR1 and CDR2 from the germline V gene are SGHNT and YYREEE (reference sequence). The CDR3 region is CASSSSGGQTYEQYF. The CDR3 bases are TGTGCCAGCAGCTCCTCGGGGGGGCAAACCTACGAGCAGTACTTC.

The chain couples TRBV5-4 to TRBJ1-1; possibly TRBD1 for D (5 bases). Germline V gives CDR1 SGHNT, CDR2 YYREEE (reference sequence). This CDR3 region has 14 residues. The V and J ends lost 0 bases and 1 base respectively, with 7 bases between them. The CDR3 region is CASSLAGQNTEAFF. CDR3 sequence (DNA): TGTGCCAGCAGCTTGGCCGGACAGAACACTGAAGCTTTCTTT.

The chain uses TRBV11-3 and TRBJ1-2; possibly TRBD1 for D (5 bases). The CDR3 loop spans 13 amino acids. Germline V gene lookup returns CDR1 SGHNT and CDR2 YENEEA. Trimming took off 3 bases at V and 2 bases at J, with 7 bases between the two ends. CDR3 DNA sequence: TGTGCCAGCAGCTTCGGACAAAACTATGGCTACACCTTC. Its translation is CASSFGQNYGYTF.

The gene calls are TRBV5-1 and TRBJ1-1; possible D gene TRBD1, 5 bases. From germline, CDR1 is SGHRS and CDR2 YFSETQ. Trimming removed 5 bases at V and 4 bases at J, with 15 bases between. This CDR3 has 14 residues. CDR3 sequence (DNA): TGCGCCAGCAGGAAAACCGACAGCCCCACTGAAGCTTTCTTT. Its translation: CASRKTDSPTEAFF.

The rearrangement links TRBV14 to TRBJ2-1, with TRBD1 matching over 8 bases. This CDR3 has 16 amino acids. Germline V gives CDR1 SGHDN, CDR2 FVKESK. Germline trimming cut 1 base from V and 4 bases from J; bases unmatched to any gene: 6. As DNA, the CDR3 is TGTGCCAGCAGCCAAGGGTCCAGGGGGCTTTACAATGAGCAGTTCTTC. It encodes CASSQGSRGLYNEQFF. Full variable domain (remainder filled in from reference TRBV14 and TRBJ2-1): EAGVTQFPSHSVIEKGQTVTLRCDPISGHDNLYWYRRVMGKEIKFLLHFVKESKQDESGMPNNRFLAERTGGTYSTLKVQPAELEDSGVYFCASSQGSRGLYNEQFFGPGTRLTVL.

The chain is built from TRBV6-5 and TRBJ2-7; the match to TRBD2 covers 7 bases. The V gene's germline CDR1 is MNHEY and CDR2 SVGAGI. J was trimmed by 0 bases and V by 10 bases; bases with no gene match: 9. This CDR3 is 14 amino acids long. The CDR3 spells CATLGAGLSYEQYF. DNA for the CDR3: TGTGCCACCCTTGGAGCGGGGCTCTCCTACGAGCAGTACTTC.

The chain combines TRBV19 with TRBJ2-5, with 9 bases identical to TRBD1. Trimming removed 0 bases from V and 5 bases from J; junction bases left unmatched: 7. CDR1 is LNHDA and CDR2 is SQIVND in the germline V gene (reference sequence). CDR3 length: 16 residues. The CDR3 here is CASSIDSYGTGETQYF. The CDR3 nucleotides read TGTGCCAGTAGTATAGATAGTTACGGGACAGGGGAGACCCAGTACTTC.

The chain has TRBV2 and TRBJ1-6; D possibly corresponds to TRBD1 (5 bases). Trimming removed 6 bases from V and 7 bases from J, with 16 bases in between. CDR1 and CDR2 from the germline V gene are SNHLY and FYNNEI. This CDR3 has 15 amino acids. The CDR3 coding sequence is TGTGCCAGCAGGGTTCAAGGGGTCCCGAATTCACCCCTCCACTTT. This gives the protein CASRVQGVPNSPLHF.

This chain links TRBV11-1 with TRBJ2-7; 10 nucleotides agree with TRBD1. V lost 1 base and J lost 4; bases outside the gene matches: 1. The CDR3 runs 14 residues. CDR1 is SGHAT, CDR2 FQDESV, per germline (reference sequence). CDR3 nucleotide sequence: TGTGCCAGCAGCTTAGTGGGACAGGGGTACGAGCAGTACTTC. Amino acids: CASSLVGQGYEQYF.

This clone was seen a few times. J is TRBJ2-3 and V is TRBV28; 14 bases fit TRBD2. J lost 4 bases, V lost 1 base, and 4 bases had no gene match. The germline CDR1 and CDR2 sequences are MDHEN and SYDVKM. This CDR3 is 17 amino acids long. The CDR3 DNA reads TGTGCCAGCAGTTTATTGACGGGACTAGCGGGAGCAGATACGCAGTATTTT. As protein: CASSLLTGLAGADTQYF.

The J gene is TRBJ1-2, the V gene TRBV6-2 or TRBV6-3; a weak D match, TRBD1 (5 bases). Trimming removed 2 bases at V and 7 bases at J, with 11 bases between. Germline V CDR1 and CDR2: MNHEY, SVGEGT. The CDR3 runs to 13 residues. This CDR3 is CASSYGRGLGYTF. The CDR3 DNA follows: TGTGCCAGCAGTTACGGAAGGGGCCTTGGCTACACCTTC.

The chain uses TRBV24-1 and TRBJ2-2, with D possibly TRBD1 on 6 matching bases. Trimming left V 1 base short and J 5 bases short, with 16 bases between. Germline loops: CDR1 KGHDR, CDR2 SFDVKD. The CDR3 covers 17 residues. CDR3 in DNA: TGTGCCACCAGTGATTTACAGGGCGCGCTAGGGACCGGGGAGCTGTTTTTT. Its translation: CATSDLQGALGTGELFF.

This chain joins TRBV11-3 and TRBJ1-1; no clear D gene. The V gene lost 4 bases and the J gene lost 10 bases, with 16 bases spanning the gap. The CDR3 is made up of 13 amino acids. From germline, CDR1 is SGHNT and CDR2 YENEEA. CDR3 DNA sequence: TGTGCCAGCAGCTCTTCCAGGAGGAAAGGAGCTTTCTTT. Amino acid sequence: CASSSSRRKGAFF. Complete variable domain (other parts from reference TRBV11-3 and TRBJ1-1): EAGVVQSPRYKIIEKKQPVAFWCNPISGHNTLYWYLQNLGQGPELLIRYENEEAVDDSQLPKDRFSAERLKGVDSTLKIQPAELGDSAVYLCASSSSRRKGAFFGQGTRLTVV.

The CDR3 DNA follows: TGTGCCAGCTCAGAGTCCCCAGGGACTGGAAACACCATATATTTT. It is translated as CASSESPGTGNTIYF. The chain combines TRBV18 with TRBJ1-3, with D possibly TRBD1 on 5 matching bases. Trimming removed 5 bases from V and 2 bases from J, with 13 bases in between. This CDR3 is 15 amino acids long. CDR1 is KGHSH and CDR2 is LQKENI in the germline V gene.

This CDR3 is CASSSTGQLSNEQFF. In nucleotides, the CDR3 is TGTGCCAGCAGCTCCACGGGACAGCTCTCCAATGAGCAGTTCTTC. The rearrangement links TRBV5-4 to TRBJ2-1; TRBD1 matches at 7 bases. CDR1 and CDR2 from the germline V gene are SGHNT and YYREEE (reference sequence). J was trimmed by 6 bases and V by 3 bases; bases with no gene match: 9. The CDR3 runs 15 residues.

With regard to this clone: Other DNA sequences from this sample encode an identical CDR3 as well. The genes are TRBV18 and TRBJ1-4; TRBD1 matches at 9 bases. The CDR3 is 15 residues long. Germline lookup yields CDR1 KGHSH and CDR2 LQKENI. J was trimmed by 4 bases and V by 0 bases; bases with no gene match: 0. CDR3 nucleotides: TGTGCCAGCTCACCACCGGGACAGGGTAATGAAAAACTGTTTTTT. It is translated as CASSPPGQGNEKLFF.

The chain is built from TRBV24-1 and TRBJ2-5, with a tentative D call TRBD1 (6 bases). V lost 5 bases to trimming and J lost 4 bases, with 16 bases between them. There are 15 residues in the CDR3. The V gene's germline CDR1 is KGHDR and CDR2 SFDVKD. The CDR3 nucleotides are TGTGCCACCAGTGGATCTCAAGGGGGTGGAGAGACCCAGTACTTC. Amino acids: CATSGSQGGGETQYF.

The gene calls are TRBV5-1 and TRBJ1-2; D is undetermined. Germline V gene lookup returns CDR1 SGHRS and CDR2 YFSETQ. This CDR3 is 12 amino acids long. The V and J ends lost 4 bases and 2 bases respectively, with 6 bases between them. CDR3 amino acids: CASSGGNYGYTF. The CDR3 DNA is TGCGCCAGCAGCGGAGGGAACTATGGCTACACCTTC.

This sequence joins TRBV5-4 and TRBJ2-1; D is unclear. CDR3 size: 15 residues. Between the trimmed V and J ends, which lost 0 bases and 5 bases, there was a span of 12 bases. Germline V gives CDR1 SGHNT, CDR2 YYREEE (reference sequence). Here the CDR3 DNA reads TGTGCCAGCAGCTTGGAAGTCAACTTAAACAATGAGCAGTTCTTC. It encodes CASSLEVNLNNEQFF.

The chain combines TRBV5-1 with TRBJ2-5, with 8 bases identical to TRBD2. This CDR3 has 15 residues. The V and J ends lost 3 bases and 4 bases, in that order; junction bases with no gene match: 8. Germline loops: CDR1 SGHRS, CDR2 YFSETQ. The CDR3 DNA reads TGCGCCAGCAGCTCGCCCGGGACTAGAGCAGAGACCCAGTACTTC. Its protein is CASSSPGTRAETQYF.

The rearrangement links TRBV6-2 or TRBV6-3 to TRBJ2-1; TRBD1 might be the D (7 bases). The CDR3 covers 16 residues. Deletions cut 2 bases from V and 9 bases from J, with 20 bases between. Per germline, CDR1 MNHEY and CDR2 SVGEGT. CDR3 DNA: TGTGCCAGCAGTTACGGTAGGGGGCGACCGGGGGCTGAGCAGTTCTTC. Translated, it gives CASSYGRGRPGAEQFF.